This is a list of T cell receptor beta chains from one sample in a study of CD8+CD57+ T cells in acquired aplastic anemia. TCRdb re-derived calls from the reads in MiXCR, one entry per CDR3 protein. The top ten clones hold approximately 12% of a sample with about 150,000 distinct CDR3 sequences, about 50% of them seen once. Material for sequencing was sorted CD4+, CD8+, or CD8+CD57+ T cells (not recorded which) from PBMCs. These receptors originate from a human donor with aplastic anemia. Both conserved end residues are part of each CDR3. The order of the fields is D gene, clone size, V gene, J gene, CDR3 protein, CDR3 DNA. The D gene is left open where the match is weak. Rows give clone size only sometimes, using once, few, many, or a class for an expanded clone.

D gene: NA; clone size: NA; V gene: TRBV10-3; J gene: TRBJ1-1; CDR3 protein: CATRQEINTEAFF; CDR3 DNA: TGTGCCACCAGACAGGAGATTAACACTGAAGCTTTCTTT
D gene: TRBD2; clone size: NA; V gene: TRBV27; J gene: TRBJ2-5; CDR3 protein: CASSTSLSGGETQYF; CDR3 DNA: TGTGCCAGCAGTACCTCCTTAAGCGGGGGTGAGACCCAGTACTTC
D gene: NA; clone size: many; V gene: TRBV11-2; J gene: TRBJ2-3; CDR3 protein: CASSLEGASTDTQYF; CDR3 DNA: TGTGCCAGCAGCTTAGAGGGGGCGAGCACAGATACGCAGTATTTT
D gene: NA; clone size: few; V gene: TRBV10-3; J gene: TRBJ2-3; CDR3 protein: CAIRGRTQSTDTQYF; CDR3 DNA: TGTGCCATCAGGGGTAGGACACAGAGCACAGATACGCAGTATTTT
D gene: TRBD1; clone size: NA; V gene: TRBV29-1; J gene: TRBJ1-1; CDR3 protein: CSVSTGANTEAFF; CDR3 DNA: TGCAGCGTGTCGACAGGGGCCAACACTGAAGCTTTCTTT
D gene: NA; clone size: many; V gene: TRBV7-6; J gene: TRBJ2-1; CDR3 protein: CASSSRGSLSNEQFF; CDR3 DNA: TGTGCCAGCAGCTCCCGGGGTAGCCTCAGCAATGAGCAGTTCTTC
D gene: NA; clone size: NA; V gene: TRBV2; J gene: TRBJ2-1; CDR3 protein: CASSDTSSYNEQFF; CDR3 DNA: TGTGCCAGCAGTGATACCAGCTCCTACAATGAGCAGTTCTTC
D gene: NA; clone size: few; V gene: TRBV10-1; J gene: TRBJ2-7; CDR3 protein: CASSGNGRNEQYF; CDR3 DNA: TGCGCCAGCAGCGGGAACGGACGGAACGAGCAGTACTTC
D gene: TRBD1; clone size: many; V gene: TRBV7-9; J gene: TRBJ1-5; CDR3 protein: CASSSTGGAGQPQHF; CDR3 DNA: TGTGCCAGCAGCTCCACAGGGGGCGCGGGTCAGCCCCAGCATTTT
D gene: NA; clone size: NA; V gene: TRBV5-6; J gene: TRBJ2-7; CDR3 protein: CASSSAGQTYEQYF; CDR3 DNA: TGTGCCAGCAGCTCGGCAGGACAAACCTACGAGCAGTACTTC
D gene: NA; clone size: many; V gene: TRBV2; J gene: TRBJ2-7; CDR3 protein: CASSAGRVSYEQYF; CDR3 DNA: TGTGCCAGCAGTGCCGGCAGGGTTTCCTACGAGCAGTACTTC
D gene: TRBD1; clone size: NA; V gene: TRBV27; J gene: TRBJ2-2; CDR3 protein: CASSPSPEGAATGELFF; CDR3 DNA: TGTGCCAGCAGTCCTTCCCCCGAGGGGGCGGCCACCGGGGAGCTGTTTTTT
D gene: NA; clone size: NA; V gene: TRBV7-6; J gene: TRBJ2-6; CDR3 protein: CASSLISGANVLTF; CDR3 DNA: TGTGCCAGCAGCTTAATCTCTGGGGCCAACGTCCTGACTTTC
D gene: NA; clone size: NA; V gene: TRBV7-6; J gene: TRBJ2-7; CDR3 protein: CASSLDGAEQYF; CDR3 DNA: TGTGCCAGCAGCTTAGACGGCGCCGAGCAGTACTTC
D gene: NA; clone size: NA; V gene: TRBV24-1; J gene: TRBJ2-2; CDR3 protein: CAARGGAGTRELFF; CDR3 DNA: TGTGCCGCCCGAGGGGGCGCGGGAACCAGGGAGCTGTTTTTT
D gene: NA; clone size: many; V gene: TRBV9; J gene: TRBJ1-1; CDR3 protein: CASSVMQGGGNTEAFF; CDR3 DNA: TGTGCCAGCAGCGTCATGCAGGGTGGGGGAAACACTGAAGCTTTCTTT
D gene: TRBD2; clone size: NA; V gene: TRBV25-1; J gene: TRBJ2-3; CDR3 protein: CASSPTGLATDTQYF; CDR3 DNA: TGTGCCAGCAGCCCTACGGGACTAGCGACAGATACGCAGTATTTT
D gene: NA; clone size: many; V gene: TRBV20-1; J gene: TRBJ2-7; CDR3 protein: CSVRDGPRGEQYF; CDR3 DNA: TGCAGTGTTAGAGATGGCCCTCGGGGCGAGCAGTACTTC
D gene: NA; clone size: NA; V gene: TRBV7-9; J gene: TRBJ2-5; CDR3 protein: CASSLGSGQYF; CDR3 DNA: TGCGCCAGCAGCTTGGGGTCGGGACAGTACTTC
D gene: TRBD1; clone size: many; V gene: TRBV4-1; J gene: TRBJ1-2; CDR3 protein: CASSQDTGVNYGYTF; CDR3 DNA: TGCGCCAGCAGCCAAGACACAGGGGTTAACTATGGCTACACCTTC
D gene: NA; clone size: many; V gene: TRBV4-1; J gene: TRBJ1-1; CDR3 protein: CASSQKAAGDTEAFF; CDR3 DNA: TGCGCCAGCAGCCAAAAAGCCGCGGGGGATACTGAAGCTTTCTTT
D gene: NA; clone size: many; V gene: TRBV19; J gene: TRBJ2-1; CDR3 protein: CASSIGQGDEQFF; CDR3 DNA: TGTGCCAGTAGTATAGGGCAGGGCGATGAGCAGTTCTTC
D gene: TRBD1; clone size: many; V gene: TRBV2; J gene: TRBJ1-3; CDR3 protein: CASSADRAGNTIYF; CDR3 DNA: TGTGCCAGCAGCGCGGACAGGGCTGGAAACACCATATATTTT
D gene: NA; clone size: many; V gene: TRBV29-1; J gene: TRBJ2-7; CDR3 protein: CSVEVAGEGAYEQYF; CDR3 DNA: TGCAGCGTTGAAGTAGCCGGGGAGGGGGCCTACGAGCAGTACTTC
D gene: TRBD2; clone size: many; V gene: TRBV7-3; J gene: TRBJ2-3; CDR3 protein: CASSWTSAPIDTQYF; CDR3 DNA: TGTGCCAGCAGCTGGACTAGCGCACCTATTGATACGCAGTATTTT
D gene: NA; clone size: few; V gene: TRBV27; J gene: TRBJ2-7; CDR3 protein: CASSLRGTYEQYF; CDR3 DNA: TGTGCCAGCAGTTTAAGAGGTACCTACGAGCAGTACTTC
D gene: TRBD2; clone size: NA; V gene: TRBV12-3/TRBV12-4; J gene: TRBJ2-2; CDR3 protein: CASSLGTSGGSNTGELFF; CDR3 DNA: TGTGCCAGCAGTTTAGGGACTAGCGGGGGGTCGAACACCGGGGAGCTGTTTTTT
D gene: NA; clone size: many; V gene: TRBV7-6; J gene: TRBJ2-1; CDR3 protein: CASSLDFSPGNEQFF; CDR3 DNA: TGTGCCAGCAGCTTAGACTTCTCCCCTGGAAATGAGCAGTTCTTC
D gene: TRBD1; clone size: NA; V gene: TRBV10-2; J gene: TRBJ2-7; CDR3 protein: CASSVETGSYEQYF; CDR3 DNA: TGCGCCAGCAGTGTAGAGACAGGGTCCTACGAGCAGTACTTC
D gene: NA; clone size: many; V gene: TRBV6-1; J gene: TRBJ1-2; CDR3 protein: CASRQGRGYTF; CDR3 DNA: TGTGCCAGCAGACAGGGAAGAGGCTACACCTTC
D gene: NA; clone size: once; V gene: TRBV25-1; J gene: TRBJ1-2; CDR3 protein: CASSEGNYGYTF; CDR3 DNA: TGTGCCAGCAGTGAAGGGAACTATGGCTACACCTTC
D gene: TRBD1; clone size: NA; V gene: TRBV6-1; J gene: TRBJ1-2; CDR3 protein: CASSVTGGGYTF; CDR3 DNA: TGTGCCAGCAGTGTAACAGGGGGCGGCTACACCTTC
D gene: NA; clone size: NA; V gene: TRBV12-3/TRBV12-4; J gene: TRBJ2-7; CDR3 protein: CASSFGDTYEQYF; CDR3 DNA: TGTGCCAGCAGTTTTGGGGATACCTACGAGCAGTACTTC
D gene: TRBD1; clone size: NA; V gene: TRBV24-1; J gene: TRBJ1-2; CDR3 protein: CATSDFGQGGGYGYTF; CDR3 DNA: TGTGCCACCAGTGATTTCGGACAGGGCGGTGGTTATGGCTACACCTTC